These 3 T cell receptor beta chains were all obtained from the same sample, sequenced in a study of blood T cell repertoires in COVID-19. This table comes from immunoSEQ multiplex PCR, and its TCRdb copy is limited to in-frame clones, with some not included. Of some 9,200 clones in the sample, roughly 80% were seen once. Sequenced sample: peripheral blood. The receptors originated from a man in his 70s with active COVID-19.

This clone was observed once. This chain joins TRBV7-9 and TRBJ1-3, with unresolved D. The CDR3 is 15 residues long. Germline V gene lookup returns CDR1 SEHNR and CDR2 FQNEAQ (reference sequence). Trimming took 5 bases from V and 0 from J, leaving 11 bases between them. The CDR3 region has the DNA TGTGCCAGCAGCACCGGGGATCTCTCTGGAAACACCATATATTTT. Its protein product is CASSTGDLSGNTIYF.

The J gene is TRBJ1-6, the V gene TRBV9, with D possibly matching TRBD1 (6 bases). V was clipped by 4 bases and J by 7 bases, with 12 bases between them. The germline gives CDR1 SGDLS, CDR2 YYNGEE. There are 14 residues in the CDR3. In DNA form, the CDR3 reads TGTGCCAGCAGCCCCCGACAGGTGAATTCACCCCTCCACTTT. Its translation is CASSPRQVNSPLHF. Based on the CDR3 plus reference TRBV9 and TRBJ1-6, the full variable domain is DSGVTQTPKHLITATGQRVTLRCSPRSGDLSVYWYQQSLDQGLQFLIQYYNGEERAKGNILERFSAQQFPDLHSELNLSSLELGDSALYFCASSPRQVNSPLHFGNGTRLTVT.

The CDR3 DNA reads as TGCGCCAGCAGAGACCGGACAGGGAATATTTACGAGCAGTACTTC. Translation: CASRDRTGNIYEQYF. The chain couples TRBV5-1 to TRBJ2-7, with 8 nucleotides matching TRBD1. CDR3 length: 15 residues. CDR1 SGHRS and CDR2 YFSETQ come from the germline V gene. V gave up 5 bases and J gave up 4 bases; unmatched junction bases: 11.